A selection of T cell receptor beta chains follows, all from one sample in a study of regulatory T cells in long-lasting Graves disease. Each CDR3 protein gets one entry after TCRdb re-called the multiplex PCR reads with MiXCR. This sample has around 250,000 distinct CDR3 sequences; 20% to 25% occur once, and the top ten carry more than 11%. Sequences were derived from peripheral blood mononuclear cells (PBMCs), sampled at new diagnosis, from a patient treated with antithyroid drugs. Every receptor here comes from a female donor with Graves disease. Each CDR3 is given with its conserved first and last residue. Size is stated for part of the rows, as once, few or many counts, or as a class when the clone is expanded.

abundance: .
j_gene: TRBJ2-1
v_gene: TRBV12-3/TRBV12-4
CDR3aa: CASSPPGLAGSSSYNEQFF

abundance: .
j_gene: TRBJ2-5
v_gene: TRBV7-3
CDR3aa: CASRSLGLAGQETQYF

abundance: many
j_gene: TRBJ2-1
v_gene: TRBV18
CDR3aa: CASSLTSDFYNEQFF

abundance: .
j_gene: TRBJ2-2
v_gene: TRBV19
CDR3aa: CASSLGQGSGELFF

abundance: many
j_gene: TRBJ2-1
v_gene: TRBV6-5
CDR3aa: CASSSPGRDYNEQFF

abundance: many
j_gene: TRBJ1-4
v_gene: TRBV6-1
CDR3aa: CASRRTGRLGYDDWFF

abundance: many
j_gene: TRBJ1-4
v_gene: TRBV20-1
CDR3aa: CSARGRGGEKLFF

abundance: many
j_gene: TRBJ1-1
v_gene: TRBV19
CDR3aa: CASSRAGWSEAFF

abundance: many
j_gene: TRBJ1-1
v_gene: TRBV2
CDR3aa: CASSFPAGDTEAFF

abundance: many
j_gene: TRBJ2-3
v_gene: TRBV15
CDR3aa: CATSRDPSDTQYF

abundance: many
j_gene: TRBJ2-7
v_gene: TRBV12-3/TRBV12-4
CDR3aa: CASSIPPYEQYF

abundance: many
j_gene: TRBJ2-5
v_gene: TRBV18
CDR3aa: CASSPPSTETQYF

abundance: many
j_gene: TRBJ1-3
v_gene: TRBV20-1
CDR3aa: CSAIRGPSGNTIYF

abundance: many
j_gene: TRBJ1-2
v_gene: TRBV5-1
CDR3aa: CASSWGTTYGYTF

abundance: many
j_gene: TRBJ1-2
v_gene: TRBV2
CDR3aa: CASSEGGSLYGYTF

abundance: many
j_gene: TRBJ1-5
v_gene: TRBV28
CDR3aa: CASSVSGTSNQPQHF

abundance: many
j_gene: TRBJ2-5
v_gene: TRBV11-2
CDR3aa: CASSFRGETQYF

abundance: .
j_gene: TRBJ2-2
v_gene: TRBV5-5
CDR3aa: CASSKYYRGLTNTGELFF

abundance: many
j_gene: TRBJ2-3
v_gene: TRBV7-2
CDR3aa: CASSFSSRGGRSTDTQYF

abundance: once
j_gene: TRBJ1-1
v_gene: TRBV15
CDR3aa: CATSRDPRNTEAFF

abundance: many
j_gene: TRBJ1-4
v_gene: TRBV6-5
CDR3aa: CASSYSAGTNEKLFF

abundance: .
j_gene: TRBJ2-7
v_gene: TRBV24-1
CDR3aa: CATSDQRTGAYEQYF

abundance: .
j_gene: TRBJ2-5
v_gene: TRBV4-2
CDR3aa: CASSPYITVGTVATQYF

abundance: many
j_gene: TRBJ1-5
v_gene: TRBV7-2
CDR3aa: CASSLGWTGQPQHF

abundance: .
j_gene: TRBJ1-1
v_gene: TRBV12-3/TRBV12-4
CDR3aa: CASTPSGGDTEAFF